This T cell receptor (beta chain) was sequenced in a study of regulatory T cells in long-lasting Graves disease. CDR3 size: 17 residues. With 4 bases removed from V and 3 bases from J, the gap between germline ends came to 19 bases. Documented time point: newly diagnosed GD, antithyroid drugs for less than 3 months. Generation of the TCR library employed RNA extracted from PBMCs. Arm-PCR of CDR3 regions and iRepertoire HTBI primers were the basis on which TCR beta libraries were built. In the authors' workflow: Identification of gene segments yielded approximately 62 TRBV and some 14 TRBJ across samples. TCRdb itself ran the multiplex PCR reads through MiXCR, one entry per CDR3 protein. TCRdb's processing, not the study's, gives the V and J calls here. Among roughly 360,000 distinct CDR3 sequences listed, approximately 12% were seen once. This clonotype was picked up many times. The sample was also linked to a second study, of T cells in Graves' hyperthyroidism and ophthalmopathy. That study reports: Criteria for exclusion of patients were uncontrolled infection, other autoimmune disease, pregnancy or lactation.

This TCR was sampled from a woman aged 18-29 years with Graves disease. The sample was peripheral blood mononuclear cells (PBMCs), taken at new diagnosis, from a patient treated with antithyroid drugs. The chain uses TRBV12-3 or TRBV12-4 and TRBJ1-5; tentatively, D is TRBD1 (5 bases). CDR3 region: CASSSVGGEGANQPQHF. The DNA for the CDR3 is TGTGCCAGCAGTTCAGTTGGGGGGGAAGGGGCCAATCAGCCCCAGCATTTT.